A single sample is the source of the 19 T cell receptor beta chains below, sequenced in a study of blood T cells in healthy people across ages. Together with a sample-barcoded 5' primer, a J-beta primer mix was included in a second PCR lasting roughly 6 to 12 cycles. TCRdb recomputed calls from the 5' RACE reads with MiXCR, one row per CDR3 protein. The table lists roughly 1,500,000 distinct CDR3 sequences, around 36% of them singletons. Sequenced sample: blood. The receptors shown here come from a woman aged 25 to 45 in good health.

This clonotype appeared a few times. The chain employs TRBV20-1 and TRBJ2-1; D remains ambiguous. The CDR3 length is 12 residues. Per germline, CDR1 DFQATT and CDR2 SNEGSKA (reference sequence). The V end lost 6 bases, the J end lost 2 bases, and 8 bases lay between the germline ends. DNA of the CDR3: TGCAGTGCAGGGTTTGCCTACAATGAGCAGTTCTTC. Protein: CSAGFAYNEQFF.

This chain links TRBV27 with TRBJ2-4, with TRBD2 as a possible D gene (6 bases). The J call could be wrong; TRBJ2-7 is a better fit for the DNA end. The CDR3 covers 16 residues. Germline lookup yields CDR1 MNHEY and CDR2 SMNVEV (reference sequence). DNA of the CDR3: TGTGCCAGCAGTCCCTCAAGCGGGCCAAGCTCCTACGAGCAGTACTTC. Translating gives CASSPSSGPSSYEQYF.

In this sample, this clonotype turned up a few times. CDR3 loop: CASSPTGTNGLNEQFF. The CDR3, as DNA: TGTGCCAGCAGCCCAACCGGGACTAACGGGTTGAATGAGCAGTTCTTC. The V gene is TRBV7-3, the J gene TRBJ2-1; 7 bases fit TRBD2. Per germline, CDR1 SGHTA and CDR2 FQGTGA. CDR3 length: 16 amino acids. Unmatched junction bases numbered 14, after V lost 5 bases and J lost 7 bases.

This chain connects TRBV7-6 to TRBJ1-1; the D is unclear. V lost 0 bases and J 6 bases, leaving 8 bases between the germline ends. Germline lookup yields CDR1 SGHVS and CDR2 FNYEAQ. The CDR3 contains 13 residues. The CDR3 DNA is TGTGCCAGCAGCTTAGCGCTAGGAGCTGAAGCTTTCTTT. Translation gives CASSLALGAEAFF.

V is TRBV7-9 and J is TRBJ2-1; tentative D call: TRBD2 (6 bases). The germline V gene encodes CDR1 SEHNR and CDR2 FQNEAQ (reference sequence). The CDR3 extends over 15 amino acids. Trimming removed 7 bases from V and 1 base from J, with 14 bases in between. In DNA form, the CDR3 reads TGTGCCAGCATATTGAAAAGCGGGTCCTACAATGAGCAGTTCTTC. Encoded protein: CASILKSGSYNEQFF. Together with reference TRBV7-9 and TRBJ2-1, the CDR3 gives the full variable domain: DTGVSQNPRHKITKRGQNVTFRCDPISEHNRLYWYRQTLGQGPEFLTYFQNEAQLEKSRLLSDRFSAERPKGSFSTLEIQRTEQGDSAMYLCASILKSGSYNEQFFGPGTRLTVL.

V is TRBV14 and J is TRBJ1-1; no clear D gene. The CDR3 contains 13 residues. CDR1 and CDR2 (germline): SGHDN, FVKESK. Trimming shortened V by 2 bases and J by 3 bases, and 7 bases separated the two germline ends. The CDR3 reads CASSQRSYTEAFF. DNA of the CDR3: TGTGCCAGCAGCCAAAGAAGTTACACTGAAGCTTTCTTT. Combining the CDR3 with reference TRBV14 and TRBJ1-1 gives the whole variable domain EAGVTQFPSHSVIEKGQTVTLRCDPISGHDNLYWYRRVMGKEIKFLLHFVKESKQDESGMPNNRFLAERTGGTYSTLKVQPAELEDSGVYFCASSQRSYTEAFFGQGTRLTVV.

This chain joins TRBV20-1 and TRBJ2-7; D is uncertain. The germline gives CDR1 DFQATT, CDR2 SNEGSKA (reference sequence). Between the trimmed V and J ends, which lost 3 bases and 6 bases, there was a span of 12 bases. The CDR3 runs to 12 residues. CDR3 in DNA: TGCAGTGCTAGCAACCGCCCTCTCGAGCAGTACTTC. Translation gives CSASNRPLEQYF.

This chain joins TRBV19 and TRBJ2-3, with 12 bases that match TRBD2. V lost 4 bases, J lost 6 bases, and 5 bases stayed unmatched. The germline V gene encodes CDR1 LNHDA and CDR2 SQIVND (reference sequence). This CDR3 is built from 15 residues. The CDR3, as DNA: TGTGCCAGTAGTACCGGGACTAGCGGGTTGGATACGCAGTATTTT. This translates into CASSTGTSGLDTQYF.

This clonotype was counted at least ten times. This chain links TRBV28 with TRBJ2-4; D gene ambiguous. Trimming took off 5 bases at V and 1 base at J, with 6 bases between the two ends. This CDR3 has 13 amino acids. Per germline, CDR1 MDHEN and CDR2 SYDVKM. As DNA, the CDR3 is TGTGCCAGCAGTCTGGGGGCCAAAAACATTCAGTACTTC. Its protein is CASSLGAKNIQYF.

This clonotype was picked up a small number of times. V and J are TRBV4-2 and TRBJ2-7; D gene ambiguous. The CDR3 sequence is 15 residues long. V gave up 0 bases and J gave up 1 base, with 10 bases separating them. From germline, CDR1 is LGHNA and CDR2 YNFKEQ. The CDR3 protein is CASSQDNWLSYEQYF. CDR3 nucleotides: TGTGCCAGCAGCCAAGATAATTGGCTATCCTACGAGCAGTACTTC.

With regard to this clonotype: A read error may produce the germline difference seen at one junction end. The chain links TRBV11-1 to TRBJ2-7; TRBD1 matches at 8 bases. CDR1 and CDR2 (germline): SGHAT, FQDESV (reference sequence). This CDR3 spans 14 amino acids. CDR3 in amino acids: CVSSPDRGTYEQYF. In DNA, the CDR3 is TGTGTCAGCAGCCCTGACAGGGGCACCTACGAGCAGTACTTC.

This chain joins TRBV7-6 and TRBJ1-4, with D tentatively TRBD1 (6 bases). Trimming took off 3 bases at V and 8 bases at J, with 10 bases between the two ends. The CDR3 is 13 amino acids. Germline V gene data show CDR1 as SGHVS and CDR2 as FNYEAQ. The CDR3 DNA reads as TGTGCCAGCAGCTTGAACAGGGCCGAAAAACTGTTTTTT. Its translation: CASSLNRAEKLFF.

V usage is TRBV7-9 and J usage is TRBJ2-7; 9 bases map to TRBD1. V was pared by 1 base and J by 6 bases, with 13 bases of the junction left unmatched. From germline, CDR1 is SEHNR and CDR2 FQNEAQ (reference sequence). CDR3 length: 17 residues. The chain's CDR3 is CASSLGRGQGLEFEQYF. The CDR3 DNA is TGTGCCAGCAGCTTAGGGAGGGGACAGGGTTTAGAATTCGAGCAGTACTTC.

This clonotype has just a few counts. V gene TRBV20-1 combines with J gene TRBJ1-5, with TRBD1 matching over 7 bases. Germline loops: CDR1 DFQATT, CDR2 SNEGSKA (reference sequence). V trimming: 5 bases; J trimming: 3 bases; junction bases outside the gene matches: 13. This CDR3 is built from 16 residues. The CDR3 here is CSAATPYDRANQPQHF. CDR3 nucleotides: TGCAGTGCTGCAACCCCTTACGACAGGGCCAATCAGCCCCAGCATTTT.

The gene calls are TRBV7-3 and TRBJ2-3; D is undetermined. The V gene's germline CDR1 is SGHTA and CDR2 FQGTGA. V was pared by 3 bases and J by 0 bases, with 10 bases between. The CDR3 length is 15 residues. The CDR3 loop reads CASSFGPASTDTQYF. DNA for the CDR3: TGTGCCAGCAGCTTCGGCCCCGCTAGCACAGATACGCAGTATTTT.

This sequence joins TRBV12-3 or TRBV12-4 and TRBJ2-5, with no clear D. This CDR3 has 16 amino acids. With 3 bases removed from V and 4 bases from J, the gap between germline ends came to 18 bases. The CDR3 loop is CASSFAAATRRETQYF. The CDR3 DNA sequence: TGTGCCAGCAGTTTCGCCGCAGCTACGCGGCGAGAGACCCAGTACTTC.

Remarks on this clonotype: A read error may produce the germline difference seen at one junction end. The CDR3 region has the DNA TGCGCCAGCAGCGAGCTGGCGTCCAGCTCCTACAAGCAGTACTTC. Translated: CASSELASSSYKQYF. V and J are TRBV5-1 and TRBJ2-7, with unresolved D. Germline CDR1 reads SGHRS; CDR2 reads YFSETQ. The CDR3 sequence is 15 residues long. The full variable domain, rest sourced from reference TRBV5-1 and TRBJ2-7, is KAGVTQTPRYLIKTRGQQVTLSCSPISGHRSVSWYQQTPGQGLQFLFEYFSETQRNKGNFPGRFSGRQFSNSRSEMNVSTLELGDSALYLCASSELASSSYKQYFGPGTRLTVT.

The chain employs TRBV19 and TRBJ2-1, with 7 bases matching TRBD2. CDR1 LNHDA and CDR2 SQIVND come from the germline V gene (reference sequence). The CDR3 loop spans 15 amino acids. J gave up 0 bases and V 7 bases, and 6 bases lay outside the gene matches. The CDR3 protein is CASMIGGSSYNEQFF. In DNA form, the CDR3 reads TGTGCCAGTATGATAGGCGGGAGCTCCTACAATGAGCAGTTCTTC.

This chain uses TRBV2 with TRBJ1-4; TRBD1 aligns across 7 bases. Germline V gene lookup returns CDR1 SNHLY and CDR2 FYNNEI. V shed 8 bases, J shed 1 base, and the junction held 4 bases outside the gene matches. The CDR3 sequence is 14 residues long. The CDR3 loop reads CASDRQGTNEKLFF. The CDR3, as DNA: TGTGCCAGCGACAGACAGGGAACTAATGAAAAACTGTTTTTT.